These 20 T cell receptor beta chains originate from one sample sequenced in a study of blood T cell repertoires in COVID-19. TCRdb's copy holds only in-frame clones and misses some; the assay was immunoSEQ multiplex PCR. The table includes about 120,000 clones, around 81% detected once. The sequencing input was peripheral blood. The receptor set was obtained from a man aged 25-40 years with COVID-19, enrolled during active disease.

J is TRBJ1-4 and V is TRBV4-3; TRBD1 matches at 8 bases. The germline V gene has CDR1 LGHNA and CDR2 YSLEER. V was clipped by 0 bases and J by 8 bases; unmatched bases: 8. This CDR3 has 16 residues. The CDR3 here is CASSQDMRQGHEKLFF. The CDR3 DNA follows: TGCGCCAGCAGCCAAGATATGCGACAGGGGCACGAAAAACTGTTTTTT.

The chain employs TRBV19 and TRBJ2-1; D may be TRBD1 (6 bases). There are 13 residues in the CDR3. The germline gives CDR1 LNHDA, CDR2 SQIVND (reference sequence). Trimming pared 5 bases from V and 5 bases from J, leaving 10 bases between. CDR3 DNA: TGTGCCAGTAGTGAAGACAGGAACAATGAGCAGTTCTTC. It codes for CASSEDRNNEQFF.

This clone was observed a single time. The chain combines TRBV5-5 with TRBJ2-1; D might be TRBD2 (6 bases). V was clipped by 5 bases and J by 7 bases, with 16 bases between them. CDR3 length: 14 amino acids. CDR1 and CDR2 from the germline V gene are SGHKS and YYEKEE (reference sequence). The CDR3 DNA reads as TGTGCCAGCAGAAGAGGCGGGGATGCGAATGAGCAGTTCTTC. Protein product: CASRRGGDANEQFF.

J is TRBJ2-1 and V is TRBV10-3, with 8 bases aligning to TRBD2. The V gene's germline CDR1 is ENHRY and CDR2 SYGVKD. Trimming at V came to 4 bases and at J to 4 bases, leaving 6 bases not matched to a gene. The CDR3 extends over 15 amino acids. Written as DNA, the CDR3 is TGTGCCATCAGTGCTACTAGCGGAGCTTACAATGAGCAGTTCTTC. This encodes CAISATSGAYNEQFF.

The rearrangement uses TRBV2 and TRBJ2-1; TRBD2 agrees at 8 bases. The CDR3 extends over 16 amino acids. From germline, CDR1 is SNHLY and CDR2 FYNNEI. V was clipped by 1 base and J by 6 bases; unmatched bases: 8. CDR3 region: CASSEGAGALSNEQFF. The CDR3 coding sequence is TGTGCCAGCAGTGAAGGAGCGGGGGCGCTAAGCAATGAGCAGTTCTTC.

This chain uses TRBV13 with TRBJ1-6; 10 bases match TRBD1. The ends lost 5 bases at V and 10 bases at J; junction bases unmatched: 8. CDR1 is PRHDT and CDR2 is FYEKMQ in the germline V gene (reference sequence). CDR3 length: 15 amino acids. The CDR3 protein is CASSLRDRGDSPLHF. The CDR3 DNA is TGTGCCAGCAGCCTCCGGGACAGGGGAGACTCACCCCTCCACTTT. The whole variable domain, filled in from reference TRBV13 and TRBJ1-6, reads AAGVIQSPRHLIKEKRETATLKCYPIPRHDTVYWYQQGPGQDPQFLISFYEKMQSDKGSIPDRFSAQQFSDYHSELNMSSLELGDSALYFCASSLRDRGDSPLHFGNGTRLTVT.

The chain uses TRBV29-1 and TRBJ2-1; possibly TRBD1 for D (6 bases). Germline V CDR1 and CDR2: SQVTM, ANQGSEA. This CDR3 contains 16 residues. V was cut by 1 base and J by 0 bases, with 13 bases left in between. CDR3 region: CSVEGSTGSSYNEQFF. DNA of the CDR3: TGCAGCGTTGAAGGGTCGACAGGAAGCTCCTACAATGAGCAGTTCTTC.

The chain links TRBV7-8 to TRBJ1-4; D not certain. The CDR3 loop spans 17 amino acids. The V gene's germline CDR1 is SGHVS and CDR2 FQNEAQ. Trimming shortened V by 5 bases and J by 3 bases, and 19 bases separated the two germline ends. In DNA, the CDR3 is TGTGCCAGCAGCGCGATTTCGACACTGCAATCTAATGAAAAACTGTTTTTT. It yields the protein CASSAISTLQSNEKLFF.

This chain's CDR3 is CASSQPARGHEQYF. The CDR3, as DNA: TGTGCCAGCAGCCAGCCCGCAAGGGGGCACGAGCAGTACTTC. The rearrangement links TRBV3-1 (or the pseudogene TRBV3-2) to TRBJ2-7, with 7 bases matching TRBD1. V trimming: 3 bases; J trimming: 5 bases; junction bases outside the gene matches: 7. CDR1 LGHDT and CDR2 YNNKEL come from the germline V gene (reference sequence). The CDR3 contains 14 residues.

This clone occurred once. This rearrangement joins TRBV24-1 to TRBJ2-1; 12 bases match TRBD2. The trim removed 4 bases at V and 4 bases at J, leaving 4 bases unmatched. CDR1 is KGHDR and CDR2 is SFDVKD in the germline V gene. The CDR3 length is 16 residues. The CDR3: CATSDSSGRAYNEQFF. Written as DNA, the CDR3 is TGTGCCACCAGTGACTCTAGCGGGAGGGCATACAATGAGCAGTTCTTC.

DNA of the CDR3: TGTGCCAGCAGCTTATCTACGGGAGGGATTAACAATGAGCAGTTCTTC. It encodes CASSLSTGGINNEQFF. The rearrangement uses TRBV11-3 and TRBJ2-1; the match to TRBD2 covers 8 bases. The junction had 8 bases not matched to a gene; V was cut back by 2 bases and J by 5 bases. The germline V gene has CDR1 SGHNT and CDR2 YENEEA. CDR3 length: 16 amino acids.

CDR3 loop: CATSDHPSGTGVSGANVLTF. CDR3 bases: TGTGCCACCAGTGATCACCCCTCCGGGACAGGAGTGTCTGGGGCCAACGTCCTGACTTTC. The V gene is TRBV24-1, the J gene TRBJ2-6; 8 nucleotides align to TRBD1. Germline CDR1 and CDR2: KGHDR and SFDVKD. The CDR3 is made up of 20 amino acids. J gave up 1 base and V 3 bases, and 13 bases lay outside the gene matches.

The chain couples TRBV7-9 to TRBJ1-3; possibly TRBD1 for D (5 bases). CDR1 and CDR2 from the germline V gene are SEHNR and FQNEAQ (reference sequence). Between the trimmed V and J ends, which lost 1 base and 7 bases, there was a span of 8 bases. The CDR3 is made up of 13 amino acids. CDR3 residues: CASSLDGGNTIYF. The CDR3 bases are TGTGCCAGCAGCTTAGACGGGGGGAACACCATATATTTT.

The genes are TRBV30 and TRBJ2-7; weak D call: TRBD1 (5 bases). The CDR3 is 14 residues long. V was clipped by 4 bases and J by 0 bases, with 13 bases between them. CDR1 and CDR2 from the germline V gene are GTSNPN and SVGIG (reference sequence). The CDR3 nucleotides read TGTGCCTGGAATGGACACCGGGTCTCCTACGAGCAGTACTTC. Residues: CAWNGHRVSYEQYF.

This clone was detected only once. In nucleotides, the CDR3 is TGTGCCAGCAGCCGGGACAAAAGCGGACAGGGTACGGTCGGCACAGATACGCAGTATTTT. Translation: CASSRDKSGQGTVGTDTQYF. V and J are TRBV4-2 and TRBJ2-3, with TRBD1 identical over 8 bases. The V segment lost 4 bases and the J segment 1 base; nucleotides outside the gene matches: 19. CDR1 and CDR2 (germline): LGHNA, YNFKEQ. The CDR3 is made up of 20 amino acids.

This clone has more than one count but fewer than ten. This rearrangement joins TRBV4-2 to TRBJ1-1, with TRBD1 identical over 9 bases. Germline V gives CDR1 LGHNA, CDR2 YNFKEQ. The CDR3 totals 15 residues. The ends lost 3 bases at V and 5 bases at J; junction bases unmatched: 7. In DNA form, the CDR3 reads TGTGCCAGCAGCCAGGACGGACAGGGGAGGACTGAAGCTTTCTTT. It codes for CASSQDGQGRTEAFF.

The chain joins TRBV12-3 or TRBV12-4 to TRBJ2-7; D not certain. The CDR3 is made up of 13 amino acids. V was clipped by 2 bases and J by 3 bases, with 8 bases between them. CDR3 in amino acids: CASSLTSVYEQYF. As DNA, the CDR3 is TGTGCCAGCAGTTTAACCAGCGTCTACGAGCAGTACTTC.

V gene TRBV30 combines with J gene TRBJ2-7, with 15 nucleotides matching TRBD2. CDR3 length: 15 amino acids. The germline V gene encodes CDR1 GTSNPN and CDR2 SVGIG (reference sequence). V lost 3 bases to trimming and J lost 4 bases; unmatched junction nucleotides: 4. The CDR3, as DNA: TGTGCCTGGAGCCCCGGGACTAGCGGGAGGTACGAGCAGTACTTC. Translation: CAWSPGTSGRYEQYF.

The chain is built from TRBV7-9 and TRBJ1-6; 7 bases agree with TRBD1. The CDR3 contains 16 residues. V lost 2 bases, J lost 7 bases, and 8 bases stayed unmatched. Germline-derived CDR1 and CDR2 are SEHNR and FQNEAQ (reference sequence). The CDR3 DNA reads TGTGCCAGCAGCTTATACAATACAGGGGCCAATTCACCCCTCCACTTT. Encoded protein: CASSLYNTGANSPLHF.

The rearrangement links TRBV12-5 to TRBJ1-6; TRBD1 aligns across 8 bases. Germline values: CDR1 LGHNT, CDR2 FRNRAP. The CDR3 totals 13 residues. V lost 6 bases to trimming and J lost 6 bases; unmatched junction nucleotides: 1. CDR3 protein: CASGTGVNSPLHF. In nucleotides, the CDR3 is TGTGCTAGTGGGACAGGGGTTAATTCACCCCTCCACTTT.